A selection of T cell receptor beta chains follows, all from one sample in a study of vaccination effects on CD4 cells after COVID-19. The repertoire was sequenced with immunoSEQ multiplex PCR; TCRdb's copy has only in-frame clones and lacks some. The data hold roughly 68,000 clones, with 70% to 85% observed a single time. Antigen specificity for these receptors is unknown. The input for sequencing was CD4+ T cells from PBMCs cultured with HCoV-229E spike peptides, taken after COVID-19 vaccination. These receptors were collected from a human donor who received a COVID-19 vaccine. Both conserved end residues are part of each CDR3. Each record gives: clone size, D gene, J gene, V gene, CDR3 length, CDR3 DNA, CDR3 protein. A D gene is named only where the DNA matches it firmly. The listing skips clone size in some rows; elsewhere it reads once, few, many or a size class.

abundance: -; d_gene: -; j_gene: TRBJ1-2; v_gene: TRBV30; len: 11; CDR3nt: TGTGCCTGGAGTGCACGCCTTGGCTACACCTTC; CDR3aa: CAWSARLGYTF
abundance: -; d_gene: -; j_gene: TRBJ2-1; v_gene: TRBV5-1; len: 13; CDR3nt: TGCGCCAGCAGCCTCGGAGGGCACAATGAGCAGTTCTTC; CDR3aa: CASSLGGHNEQFF
abundance: -; d_gene: -; j_gene: TRBJ2-5; v_gene: TRBV7-9; len: 17; CDR3nt: TGTGCCAGCAGCTTAGGTGTTTCAGGGAGTCGGCAAGAGACCCAGTACTTC; CDR3aa: CASSLGVSGSRQETQYF
abundance: -; d_gene: -; j_gene: TRBJ2-5; v_gene: TRBV20-1; len: 11; CDR3nt: TGCAGTGCCAAAAATGGGGAGACCCAGTACTTC; CDR3aa: CSAKNGETQYF
abundance: -; d_gene: TRBD1; j_gene: TRBJ1-2; v_gene: TRBV5-8; len: 13; CDR3nt: TGTGCCAGCAGCTTAACAGGGGAAGGCGGCTACACCTTC; CDR3aa: CASSLTGEGGYTF
abundance: -; d_gene: TRBD1; j_gene: TRBJ1-2; v_gene: TRBV28; len: 14; CDR3nt: TGTGCCAGCAGTTTACAGGCAGGGGGTTATGGCTACACCTTC; CDR3aa: CASSLQAGGYGYTF
abundance: -; d_gene: TRBD1; j_gene: TRBJ2-2; v_gene: TRBV30; len: 15; CDR3nt: TGTGCCTGGAGACAGGGGGCAGGGAACACCGGGGAGCTGTTTTTT; CDR3aa: CAWRQGAGNTGELFF
abundance: -; d_gene: -; j_gene: TRBJ2-5; v_gene: TRBV6-5; len: 13; CDR3nt: TGTGCCAGCCTCAGACGGGCCGGGGAGACCCAGTACTTC; CDR3aa: CASLRRAGETQYF
abundance: -; d_gene: TRBD2; j_gene: TRBJ2-5; v_gene: TRBV5-4; len: 14; CDR3nt: TGTGCCAGCAGCTTGAATGGGGGGGGTGAGACCCAGTACTTC; CDR3aa: CASSLNGGGETQYF
abundance: -; d_gene: TRBD1; j_gene: TRBJ1-1; v_gene: TRBV2; len: 16; CDR3nt: TGTGCCAGCAGTGTTCAGGGGGCACTAAGTTACACTGAAGCTTTCTTT; CDR3aa: CASSVQGALSYTEAFF
abundance: few; d_gene: -; j_gene: TRBJ2-1; v_gene: TRBV6-5; len: 13; CDR3nt: TGTGCCAGCAGACAATCTTCCAGGGGCGAGCAGTTCTTC; CDR3aa: CASRQSSRGEQFF
abundance: few; d_gene: TRBD1; j_gene: TRBJ2-5; v_gene: TRBV15; len: 13; CDR3nt: TGTGCCACCCGAACAGGGGGAAGGGAGACCCAGTACTTC; CDR3aa: CATRTGGRETQYF
abundance: -; d_gene: -; j_gene: TRBJ1-1; v_gene: TRBV27; len: 12; CDR3nt: TGTGCCAGCAGTTTCAGGGGTACTGAAGCTTTCTTT; CDR3aa: CASSFRGTEAFF
abundance: few; d_gene: TRBD1; j_gene: TRBJ1-2; v_gene: TRBV30; len: 17; CDR3nt: TGTGCCTGGAGCCCGGACAGGGCTTTTCCCACTAACTATGGCTACACCTTC; CDR3aa: CAWSPDRAFPTNYGYTF
abundance: -; d_gene: TRBD1; j_gene: TRBJ2-3; v_gene: TRBV5-1; len: 15; CDR3nt: TGCGCCAGCAGCAGGGGACAGGGCGGCACAGATACGCAGTATTTT; CDR3aa: CASSRGQGGTDTQYF
abundance: -; d_gene: -; j_gene: TRBJ2-2; v_gene: TRBV4-3; len: 17; CDR3nt: TGCGCCAGCAGCCAAGAACCCGCAGGGGCCAGCACCGGGGAGCTGTTTTTT; CDR3aa: CASSQEPAGASTGELFF
abundance: -; d_gene: -; j_gene: TRBJ1-6; v_gene: TRBV6-5; len: 14; CDR3nt: TGTGCCAGCAGTTCAGGGGACATGATATCACCCCTCCACTTT; CDR3aa: CASSSGDMISPLHF